This T cell receptor (beta chain) was sequenced for a study of T cells in Graves' hyperthyroidism and ophthalmopathy. Turning to the study itself: The initial diagnosis was the point when peripheral blood was collected, ahead of any treatment. Study-wide points: A model using 13 V-J features told ophthalmopathy apart from stable hyperthyroidism.

To note about this clonotype: Its antigen is undetermined.

Regions amplified from RNA transcripts were the TCR beta CDR3 regions. TCR CDR3 regions were first amplified by RT-PCR with HTBI primers. A single record per CDR3 protein comes from TCRdb applying MiXCR to the multiplex PCR reads. The sample consists of about 350,000 distinct CDR3 sequences, approximately 15% of them appearing once. Fresh peripheral blood, roughly 10 ml, was the source of the PBMCs. This CDR3 region has 16 residues. V was cut by 6 bases and J by 0 bases, with 16 bases left in between. The sequenced material came from blood. This sequence was found in a woman aged 25 to 45 with Graves' hyperthyroidism. This chain joins TRBV12-3 or TRBV12-4 and TRBJ2-3; D is perhaps TRBD2 (6 bases). The CDR3 reads CASSPYGAGSTDTQYF. The CDR3 bases are TGTGCCAGCAGCCCATATGGGGCGGGAAGCACAGATACGCAGTATTTT.